This is a list of T cell receptor beta chains from one sample in a study of blood T cell repertoires in COVID-19. Generated by immunoSEQ multiplex PCR, the TCRdb table keeps only in-frame clones and is missing some. Of 150,000 or so clones in the sample, more than 75% were seen once. Sequencing was done on a sample of peripheral blood. Receptor source: a man in his 60s with active or convalescent COVID-19. Each CDR3 is given with its conserved first and last residue. Each record gives: D gene, clone size, J gene, V gene, CDR3 protein, CDR3 DNA. The D gene is left open where the match is weak. The listing skips clone size in some rows; elsewhere it reads once, few, many or a size class.

d_gene: TRBD1
abundance: .
j_gene: TRBJ1-6
v_gene: TRBV6-5
CDR3aa: CASSYSDRANTPLHF
CDR3nt: TGTGCCAGCAGTTACTCGGACAGGGCAAATACACCCCTCCACTTT

d_gene: TRBD1
abundance: .
j_gene: TRBJ1-2
v_gene: TRBV28
CDR3aa: CASSSRTGAFYGYTF
CDR3nt: TGTGCCAGCAGTTCTAGGACAGGAGCGTTCTATGGCTACACCTTC

d_gene: .
abundance: .
j_gene: TRBJ1-5
v_gene: TRBV19
CDR3aa: CASSIGPQGYSNQPQHF
CDR3nt: TGTGCCAGTAGTATAGGTCCGCAGGGGTATAGCAATCAGCCCCAGCATTTT

d_gene: .
abundance: .
j_gene: TRBJ1-2
v_gene: TRBV2
CDR3aa: CASGPLPYGYTF
CDR3nt: TGTGCCAGCGGTCCACTCCCCTATGGCTACACCTTC

d_gene: .
abundance: .
j_gene: TRBJ1-1
v_gene: TRBV12-3/TRBV12-4
CDR3aa: CASSWLGGTEAFF
CDR3nt: TGTGCCAGCAGTTGGTTAGGGGGCACTGAAGCTTTCTTT

d_gene: TRBD1
abundance: .
j_gene: TRBJ2-5
v_gene: TRBV6-5
CDR3aa: CASSYSRGTGQETQYF
CDR3nt: TGTGCCAGCAGTTACTCCCGTGGGACAGGGCAAGAGACCCAGTACTTC

d_gene: .
abundance: .
j_gene: TRBJ1-4
v_gene: TRBV3-1/TRBV3-2
CDR3aa: CASSQVQNEKLFF
CDR3nt: TGTGCCAGCAGCCAAGTACAGAATGAAAAACTGTTTTTT

d_gene: TRBD2
abundance: .
j_gene: TRBJ2-3
v_gene: TRBV2
CDR3aa: CASSDREGLDTQYF
CDR3nt: TGTGCCAGCAGTGACCGGGAGGGCCTTGATACGCAGTATTTT

d_gene: TRBD1
abundance: .
j_gene: TRBJ1-3
v_gene: TRBV5-4
CDR3aa: CASSLGRTGSGNTIYF
CDR3nt: TGTGCCAGCAGCTTGGGTCGGACAGGCTCTGGAAACACCATATATTTT

d_gene: .
abundance: .
j_gene: TRBJ1-1
v_gene: TRBV9
CDR3aa: CASSVASAQGNTEAFF
CDR3nt: TGTGCCAGCAGCGTAGCCTCGGCGCAGGGGAACACTGAAGCTTTCTTT

d_gene: .
abundance: .
j_gene: TRBJ2-5
v_gene: TRBV3-1/TRBV3-2
CDR3aa: CASSQGVSTWEETQYF
CDR3nt: TGTGCCAGCAGCCAGGGAGTATCGACTTGGGAAGAGACCCAGTACTTC

d_gene: TRBD1
abundance: .
j_gene: TRBJ1-1
v_gene: TRBV7-8
CDR3aa: CASSLGWGDRGTEAFF
CDR3nt: TGTGCCAGCAGCTTAGGATGGGGAGACAGGGGAACTGAAGCTTTCTTT

d_gene: .
abundance: .
j_gene: TRBJ1-3
v_gene: TRBV3-1/TRBV3-2
CDR3aa: CASSQDSTGGNTIYF
CDR3nt: TGTGCCAGCAGCCAGGACAGTACGGGGGGAAACACCATATATTTT

d_gene: .
abundance: .
j_gene: TRBJ1-2
v_gene: TRBV7-9
CDR3aa: CASSRSDAGLYGYTF
CDR3nt: TGTGCCAGCTCCAGATCAGACGCCGGACTTTATGGCTACACCTTC

d_gene: .
abundance: .
j_gene: TRBJ2-7
v_gene: TRBV6-5
CDR3aa: CASSYSSFSAYEQYF
CDR3nt: TGTGCCAGCAGTTACTCTTCCTTCTCGGCCTACGAGCAGTACTTC

d_gene: TRBD2
abundance: .
j_gene: TRBJ2-3
v_gene: TRBV19
CDR3aa: CASRASGESTDTQYF
CDR3nt: TGTGCCAGTAGAGCTAGCGGGGAGTCGACAGATACGCAGTATTTT

d_gene: .
abundance: .
j_gene: TRBJ2-5
v_gene: TRBV10-1
CDR3aa: CASSDRAGQETQYF
CDR3nt: TGCGCCAGCAGTGATCGAGCGGGCCAAGAGACCCAGTACTTC

d_gene: .
abundance: .
j_gene: TRBJ1-2
v_gene: TRBV12-1
CDR3aa: CASSMGTGLTPHYGYTF
CDR3nt: TGTGCCAGCAGCATGGGGACAGGGCTTACCCCCCACTATGGCTACACCTTC

d_gene: TRBD1
abundance: .
j_gene: TRBJ1-4
v_gene: TRBV27
CDR3aa: CASSNPQTGKKLFF
CDR3nt: TGTGCCAGCAGTAACCCACAGACAGGGAAAAAACTGTTTTTT

d_gene: .
abundance: .
j_gene: TRBJ2-7
v_gene: TRBV7-8
CDR3aa: CASSYHPTGQGNYEQYF
CDR3nt: TGTGCCAGCAGCTACCATCCCACAGGACAAGGTAACTACGAGCAGTACTTC

d_gene: TRBD1
abundance: .
j_gene: TRBJ1-2
v_gene: TRBV2
CDR3aa: CASSHPGTEGYTF
CDR3nt: TGTGCCAGCAGCCACCCCGGGACAGAGGGCTACACCTTC

d_gene: .
abundance: once
j_gene: TRBJ1-5
v_gene: TRBV28
CDR3aa: CASGNGGDSNQPQHF
CDR3nt: TGTGCCAGCGGTAACGGCGGGGATAGCAATCAGCCCCAGCATTTT

d_gene: .
abundance: .
j_gene: TRBJ2-1
v_gene: TRBV7-9
CDR3aa: CASSLVHLSYNEQFF
CDR3nt: TGTGCCAGCAGCTTAGTACATTTGTCCTACAATGAGCAGTTCTTC

d_gene: TRBD1
abundance: .
j_gene: TRBJ2-2
v_gene: TRBV5-4
CDR3aa: CASSLVGTGGGTGELFF
CDR3nt: TGTGCCAGCAGCTTGGTGGGGACAGGGGGTGGCACCGGGGAGCTGTTTTTT

d_gene: .
abundance: .
j_gene: TRBJ1-4
v_gene: TRBV28
CDR3aa: CAGSSRGEKLFF
CDR3nt: TGTGCCGGTTCTTCGAGAGGCGAAAAACTGTTTTTT

d_gene: TRBD1
abundance: .
j_gene: TRBJ1-1
v_gene: TRBV5-1
CDR3aa: CASSSGQGASNTEAFF
CDR3nt: TGCGCCAGCAGCTCGGGACAGGGGGCTTCGAACACTGAAGCTTTCTTT

d_gene: .
abundance: .
j_gene: TRBJ1-6
v_gene: TRBV7-6
CDR3aa: CASSLGLPPNSPLHF
CDR3nt: TGTGCCAGCAGCCTGGGCCTACCCCCAAATTCACCCCTCCACTTT

d_gene: .
abundance: .
j_gene: TRBJ2-3
v_gene: TRBV5-4
CDR3aa: CASSYPTDGQYF
CDR3nt: TGTGCCAGCAGCTATCCGACAGATGGGCAGTATTTT

d_gene: .
abundance: .
j_gene: TRBJ1-5
v_gene: TRBV23-1
CDR3aa: CASSQLQEYQPQHF
CDR3nt: TGCGCCAGCAGTCAATTACAGGAATATCAGCCCCAGCATTTT

d_gene: .
abundance: .
j_gene: TRBJ1-5
v_gene: TRBV3-1/TRBV3-2
CDR3aa: CASSQGGGNQPQHF
CDR3nt: TGTGCCAGCAGCCAGGGAGGTGGCAATCAGCCCCAGCATTTT